The 14 T cell receptor beta chains listed next were all sequenced from one sample in a study of cytomegalovirus exposure and HLA in healthy donors. PCR involved 60 Vbeta and 13 Jbeta primers. Sequencing used immunoSEQ multiplex PCR; TCRdb keeps in-frame clones, though not all of them. The table has about 130,000 clones, roughly 68% seen once. Sequences were obtained from PBMCs. The receptors here all came from a woman aged 45-59 years in good health and CMV-seropositive.

V is TRBV5-1 and J is TRBJ2-4; 9 nucleotides line up with TRBD2. Germline trimming cut 3 bases from V and 5 bases from J; bases unmatched to any gene: 6. The germline CDR1 and CDR2 sequences are SGHRS and YFSETQ. The CDR3 runs to 15 residues. The DNA for the CDR3 is TGCGCCAGCAGCTGGACTAGCGCGTCGGAAAACATTCAGTACTTC. Amino acids: CASSWTSASENIQYF. Full variable domain (outside the CDR3, taken from reference TRBV5-1 and TRBJ2-4): KAGVTQTPRYLIKTRGQQVTLSCSPISGHRSVSWYQQTPGQGLQFLFEYFSETQRNKGNFPGRFSGRQFSNSRSEMNVSTLELGDSALYLCASSWTSASENIQYFGAGTRLSVL.

V is TRBV6-5 and J is TRBJ1-6; D is unclear. Germline assignment: CDR1 MNHEY and CDR2 SVGAGI. Trimming took 4 bases from V and 2 from J, leaving 9 bases between them. This CDR3 contains 15 residues. The CDR3 loop is CASSSLSPYNSPLHF. DNA for the CDR3: TGTGCCAGCAGTTCCCTATCCCCCTATAATTCACCCCTCCACTTT.

The chain carries TRBV29-1 and TRBJ2-1; 15 bases agree with TRBD2. CDR1 is SQVTM, CDR2 ANQGSEA, per germline. The CDR3 covers 15 residues. V dropped 6 bases and J dropped 4; count of bases not matched to a gene: 4. CDR3 sequence: CSVGGTSGGYNEQFF. CDR3 DNA sequence: TGCAGCGTGGGAGGGACTAGCGGGGGGTACAATGAGCAGTTCTTC.

The gene calls are TRBV6-4 and TRBJ2-5; maybe TRBD2 (5 bases). The CDR3 totals 14 residues. The V gene lost 9 bases and the J gene lost 1 base, with 15 bases spanning the gap. Germline CDR1 and CDR2: MRHNA and SNTAGT. CDR3 sequence reads: CARGLSEPQETQYF. CDR3 sequence (DNA): TGTGCCAGAGGACTGAGCGAGCCCCAAGAGACCCAGTACTTC.

The V gene is TRBV4-1, the J gene TRBJ2-7; weak D call: TRBD2 (6 bases). The V gene's germline CDR1 is MGHRA and CDR2 YSYEKL. The CDR3 extends over 14 amino acids. V was pared by 0 bases and J by 5 bases, with 11 bases between. The CDR3 sequence is CASSQEEGKNEQYF. The CDR3 coding sequence is TGCGCCAGCAGCCAAGAGGAGGGTAAGAACGAGCAGTACTTC.

Comment on this clone: One end of the junction does not line up with germline, which may come from a read error. The gene calls are TRBV19 and TRBJ1-2; 7 bases are shared with TRBD1. CDR1 LNHDA and CDR2 SQIVND come from the germline V gene (reference sequence). The CDR3 has 10 residues. The CDR3 sequence: CASRGTGYPF. As DNA, the CDR3 is TGTGCCAGCAGGGGGACTGGCTACCCCTTC.

As to this clone: The sample carries other DNA sequences with the same CDR3. The chain employs TRBV9 and TRBJ1-6, with D unresolved. Germline lookup yields CDR1 SGDLS and CDR2 YYNGEE. Trimming took 0 bases from V and 8 from J, leaving 9 bases between them. The CDR3 runs to 14 residues. For the CDR3, the DNA is TGTGCCAGCAGCGTAGGAGGGTTCGATTCACCCCTCCACTTT. It is translated as CASSVGGFDSPLHF.

The chain joins TRBV25-1 to TRBJ1-5; no clear D. Trimming cost V 6 bases and J 0 bases, with 12 bases left between them. There are 15 residues in the CDR3. Germline V gene lookup returns CDR1 MGHDK and CDR2 SYGVNS. CDR3 sequence (DNA): TGTGCCAGCAGCGAGACGGGATATAGCAATCAGCCCCAGCATTTT. Its translation: CASSETGYSNQPQHF.

This clone was counted between two and nine times. The rearrangement links TRBV5-4 to TRBJ2-5; tentatively, D is TRBD2 (6 bases). CDR1 is SGHNT and CDR2 is YYREEE in the germline V gene (reference sequence). Trimming shortened V by 0 bases and J by 3 bases, and 9 bases separated the two germline ends. This CDR3 contains 14 residues. The CDR3 DNA sequence: TGTGCCAGCAGCTTGGCCGGGAGAAAAGAGACCCAGTACTTC. Translated: CASSLAGRKETQYF.

The chain is built from TRBV10-3 and TRBJ1-6; D perhaps matches TRBD1 (6 bases). Deletions cut 5 bases from V and 8 bases from J, with 19 bases between. This CDR3 contains 16 residues. The germline gives CDR1 ENHRY, CDR2 SYGVKD. This CDR3 reads CAISTLRPAGDSPLHF. Written as DNA, the CDR3 is TGTGCCATCAGTACCCTCAGGCCGGCAGGGGATTCACCCCTCCACTTT.

This clone was seen more than once but under ten times. V gene TRBV4-3 combines with J gene TRBJ2-7, with TRBD1 identical over 7 bases. The CDR3 totals 15 residues. V gave up 0 bases and J gave up 3 bases; unmatched junction bases: 5. The germline V gene encodes CDR1 LGHNA and CDR2 YSLEER. CDR3 residues: CASSQEGTALYEQYF. The DNA for the CDR3 is TGCGCCAGCAGCCAAGAGGGGACAGCCCTCTACGAGCAGTACTTC.

The genes are TRBV10-3 and TRBJ2-2; 8 nucleotides agree with TRBD2. The V gene end was trimmed by 7 bases and the J gene end by 8 bases; junction bases not matched to a gene: 6. The V gene's germline CDR1 is ENHRY and CDR2 SYGVKD. CDR3 size: 13 residues. CDR3 sequence (DNA): TGTGCCATCAAGGAGGCGGGGGGAGGGGAGCTGTTTTTT. Its protein product is CAIKEAGGGELFF.

A few counts support this clone. This chain links TRBV4-2 with TRBJ2-2; 9 bases map to TRBD2. The CDR3 runs 15 residues. Trimming cost V 1 base and J 11 bases; bases outside gene matches: 8. The germline V gene encodes CDR1 LGHNA and CDR2 YNFKEQ. The CDR3 protein is CASSQGGVAGVELFF. The CDR3 bases are TGTGCCAGCAGCCAAGGGGGCGTAGCGGGGGTAGAGCTGTTTTTT.

There are a few counts of this clone. The chain carries TRBV13 and TRBJ2-1; 14 bases align to TRBD2. This CDR3 has 16 amino acids. Germline V lookup: CDR1 PRHDT, CDR2 FYEKMQ (reference sequence). V shed 5 bases, J shed 7 bases, and the junction held 7 bases outside the gene matches. The CDR3 coding sequence is TGTGCCAGCAGCATCCGCCGGACTAGCGGGGGGAATGAGCAGTTCTTC. Protein sequence: CASSIRRTSGGNEQFF. The complete variable domain, with remaining parts taken from reference TRBV13 and TRBJ2-1, reads AAGVIQSPRHLIKEKRETATLKCYPIPRHDTVYWYQQGPGQDPQFLISFYEKMQSDKGSIPDRFSAQQFSDYHSELNMSSLELGDSALYFCASSIRRTSGGNEQFFGPGTRLTVL.